The 27 T cell receptor beta chains reported below all come from one sample, sequenced in a study of T cell changes during pregnancy in multiple sclerosis. Profiled with immunoSEQ multiplex PCR; TCRdb holds only in-frame clones, not every one. The sample carries roughly 100,000 clones, approximately 90% recorded once. The sample consisted of peripheral blood, taken after pregnancy. The receptor set was obtained from a female donor with multiple sclerosis, enrolled in a pregnancy study.

The chain employs TRBV7-8 and TRBJ2-7, with 8 bases lining up with TRBD2. The CDR3 is 15 amino acids. With V trimmed by 4 bases and J by 6 bases, 11 bases remained unmatched. Germline assignment: CDR1 SGHVS and CDR2 FQNEAQ. The CDR3 sequence is CASSSPGSGRSEQYF. For the CDR3, the DNA is TGTGCCAGCAGCTCGCCGGGAAGCGGGAGATCCGAGCAGTACTTC.

The CDR3 is CAWRDRGSSYEQYF. The CDR3 bases are TGTGCCTGGAGGGACAGGGGGTCCTCCTACGAGCAGTACTTC. The chain recombines TRBV30 with TRBJ2-7, with 10 bases fitting TRBD1. J was trimmed by 0 bases and V by 3 bases; bases with no gene match: 2. Per the germline V gene, CDR1 is GTSNPN and CDR2 is SVGIG (reference sequence). The CDR3 runs 14 residues.

The rearrangement joins TRBV5-5 to TRBJ1-2; TRBD1 matches at 7 bases. The CDR3 totals 15 residues. V lost 4 bases and J lost 6; bases outside the gene matches: 12. Germline values: CDR1 SGHKS, CDR2 YYEKEE (reference sequence). CDR3 region: CASSTEPQGQDGYTF. Here the CDR3 DNA reads TGTGCCAGCAGCACCGAACCACAGGGGCAGGATGGCTACACCTTC.

The chain links TRBV5-1 to TRBJ2-5; 10 bases line up with TRBD1. The CDR3 consists of 14 residues. V shed 4 bases, J shed 4 bases, and the junction held 4 bases outside the gene matches. The germline CDR1 and CDR2 sequences are SGHRS and YFSETQ. The CDR3 nucleotides are TGCGCCAGCAGCAGACAGGGGGCAGGAGAGACCCAGTACTTC. It encodes CASSRQGAGETQYF. Supplemented by reference TRBV5-1 and TRBJ2-5, the full variable domain reads KAGVTQTPRYLIKTRGQQVTLSCSPISGHRSVSWYQQTPGQGLQFLFEYFSETQRNKGNFPGRFSGRQFSNSRSEMNVSTLELGDSALYLCASSRQGAGETQYFGPGTRLLVL.

This clone was counted a single time. The rearrangement uses TRBV7-2 and TRBJ2-1, with a possible D match to TRBD2 (6 bases). The CDR3 contains 14 residues. Looked up from germline, CDR1 is SGHTA and CDR2 is FQGNSA. Trimming shortened V by 0 bases and J by 9 bases, and 12 bases separated the two germline ends. DNA for the CDR3: TGTGCCAGCAGCTTAGCTCGGAGGGGTCCTGAGCAGTTCTTC. Its translation is CASSLARRGPEQFF. The entire variable domain, with the rest obtained from reference TRBV7-2 and TRBJ2-1, is as follows: GAGVSQSPSNKVTEKGKDVELRCDPISGHTALYWYRQSLGQGLEFLIYFQGNSAPDKSGLPSDRFSAERTGGSVSTLTIQRTQQEDSAVYLCASSLARRGPEQFFGPGTRLTVL.

The chain couples TRBV5-1 to TRBJ2-1; 9 nucleotides match TRBD2. The CDR3 is 15 residues long. With 1 base clipped from V and 3 bases from J, the junction kept 2 bases outside the gene matches. The germline gives CDR1 SGHRS, CDR2 YFSETQ. The CDR3 DNA sequence: TGCGCCAGCAGCTTGTTAGCGGGAGTCTACAATGAGCAGTTCTTC. Amino acids: CASSLLAGVYNEQFF.

The rearrangement joins TRBV29-1 to TRBJ2-7; no reliable D call. In germline, CDR1 is SQVTM, CDR2 ANQGSEA. The CDR3 runs 14 residues. The germline V and J ends were trimmed by 2 bases and 4 bases, with 15 bases remaining between them. CDR3 amino acids: CSVEKEAPSYEQYF. CDR3 DNA: TGCAGCGTTGAAAAAGAGGCCCCCTCGTACGAGCAGTACTTC.

This clone occurred once. CDR3 protein: CSAYTLDTQYF. CDR3 in DNA: TGCAGTGCCTATACGCTAGATACGCAGTATTTT. V and J are TRBV20-1 and TRBJ2-3; no firm D call. V dropped 6 bases and J dropped 5 bases, with 9 bases sitting between them. CDR1 and CDR2 from the germline V gene are DFQATT and SNEGSKA (reference sequence). The CDR3 consists of 11 residues.

This clone was detected a few times. V gene TRBV30 combines with J gene TRBJ1-5; weak D call: TRBD1 (5 bases). Per the germline V gene, CDR1 is GTSNPN and CDR2 is SVGIG (reference sequence). V shed 0 bases and J shed 1 base, with 10 bases lying between them. CDR3 length equals 15 residues. The CDR3 DNA follows: TGTGCCTGGAGTGTACAAGGGGCGAGCAATCAGCCCCAGCATTTT. This translates into CAWSVQGASNQPQHF.

The chain joins TRBV5-5 to TRBJ1-2; D is perhaps TRBD1 (6 bases). With 4 bases removed from V and 8 bases from J, the gap between germline ends came to 24 bases. Germline CDR1 reads SGHKS; CDR2 reads YYEKEE (reference sequence). The CDR3 covers 16 residues. DNA for the CDR3: TGTGCCAGCAGCCCTGAGGGGGGGCGAATGACTATAGGCTACACCTTC. Its translation: CASSPEGGRMTIGYTF.

The rearrangement joins TRBV5-1 to TRBJ2-1; no firm D call. Per the germline V gene, CDR1 is SGHRS and CDR2 is YFSETQ. CDR3 length equals 13 residues. V was pared by 2 bases and J by 5 bases, with 8 bases between. CDR3 sequence reads: CASSLGTDNEQFF. In DNA, the CDR3 is TGCGCCAGCAGCTTAGGAACAGACAATGAGCAGTTCTTC.

The J gene is TRBJ2-7, the V gene TRBV5-1, with a weak D call TRBD1 (6 bases). V lost 4 bases and J lost 3, with 14 bases in between. This CDR3 has 14 residues. The germline CDR1 and CDR2 sequences are SGHRS and YFSETQ. Written as DNA, the CDR3 is TGCGCCAGCAGCCCCTGGGACACCGGCTACGAGCAGTACTTC. Translated, it gives CASSPWDTGYEQYF. Using reference TRBV5-1 and TRBJ2-7 for the parts outside the CDR3, the full variable domain is KAGVTQTPRYLIKTRGQQVTLSCSPISGHRSVSWYQQTPGQGLQFLFEYFSETQRNKGNFPGRFSGRQFSNSRSEMNVSTLELGDSALYLCASSPWDTGYEQYFGPGTRLTVT.

The chain uses TRBV29-1 and TRBJ1-2, with 8 bases matching TRBD1. V dropped 5 bases and J dropped 7; count of bases not matched to a gene: 6. The CDR3 is 12 amino acids. Germline values: CDR1 SQVTM, CDR2 ANQGSEA. This CDR3 reads CSVSDRAPGYTF. The CDR3 region has the DNA TGCAGCGTTTCGGACAGGGCCCCTGGCTACACCTTC.

This chain joins TRBV15 and TRBJ1-5, with 9 positions matching TRBD1. J gave up 5 bases and V 1 base, and 6 bases lay outside the gene matches. Germline V gives CDR1 LNHNV, CDR2 YYDKDF (reference sequence). This CDR3 is built from 16 residues. The CDR3 protein is CATSRGGTGSYQPQHF. The DNA for the CDR3 is TGTGCCACCAGCAGAGGAGGGACAGGGAGTTATCAGCCCCAGCATTTT.

This chain connects TRBV4-3 to TRBJ1-5; D remains unclear. This CDR3 has 16 residues. Germline-derived CDR1 and CDR2 are LGHNA and YSLEER. Trimming shortened V by 1 base and J by 0 bases, and 10 bases separated the two germline ends. The CDR3 region is CASSQGLSDSNQPQHF. In DNA, the CDR3 is TGCGCCAGCAGCCAAGGACTCTCAGATAGCAATCAGCCCCAGCATTTT.

The V and J genes are TRBV7-6 and TRBJ2-7, with D possibly TRBD1 on 5 matching bases. Germline V gene sequence: CDR1 SGHVS, CDR2 FNYEAQ. Between the trimmed V and J ends, which lost 1 base and 7 bases, there was a span of 14 bases. The CDR3 is made up of 14 amino acids. The CDR3 sequence is CASSLGPGAVEQYF. CDR3 in DNA: TGTGCCAGCAGCTTAGGGCCTGGGGCGGTAGAGCAGTACTTC.

The sample holds one count of this clone. The V and J genes are TRBV11-3 and TRBJ2-6, with 8 positions matching TRBD2. CDR1 and CDR2 (germline): SGHNT, YENEEA. This CDR3 has 16 residues. Losses at the gene ends were 5 bases for V and 3 bases for J; bases not matched to a gene: 6. The CDR3 sequence is CASSPGGGLGANVLTF. CDR3 coding DNA: TGTGCCAGCAGCCCCGGCGGGGGGCTTGGGGCCAACGTCCTGACTTTC.

The rearrangement links TRBV5-5 to TRBJ2-1; possibly TRBD2 for D (6 bases). V dropped 4 bases and J dropped 3 bases, with 23 bases sitting between them. CDR1 SGHKS and CDR2 YYEKEE come from the germline V gene (reference sequence). This CDR3 has 18 amino acids. As DNA, the CDR3 is TGTGCCAGCAGCCCCACTTGGGGGGTGGGGGTGGACTACAATGAGCAGTTCTTC. This codes for CASSPTWGVGVDYNEQFF.

This sequence joins TRBV7-9 and TRBJ1-1; 11 bases match TRBD1. Germline V CDR1 and CDR2: SEHNR, FQNEAQ (reference sequence). Trimming at V came to 5 bases and at J to 5 bases, leaving 10 bases not matched to a gene. This CDR3 region has 16 residues. The CDR3 here is CASSPTDRGLITEAFF. The CDR3 DNA sequence: TGTGCCAGCAGCCCGACGGACAGGGGGCTGATAACTGAAGCTTTCTTT.

The chain recombines TRBV10-3 with TRBJ2-7; 8 bases are shared with TRBD1. Germline V gene sequence: CDR1 ENHRY, CDR2 SYGVKD. The CDR3 spans 15 residues. Trimming took 3 bases from V and 2 from J; bases not matched to a gene: 6. CDR3 sequence reads: CAISDPGTGTYEQYF. The DNA of the CDR3 is TGTGCCATCAGTGACCCCGGGACAGGAACCTACGAGCAGTACTTC.

This clone was observed once. The chain joins TRBV7-2 to TRBJ2-1; 9 bases are shared with TRBD2. After removal of 5 bases from V and 7 bases from J, the junction contained 9 bases not matched to a gene. The CDR3 sequence is 15 residues long. Germline lookup yields CDR1 SGHTA and CDR2 FQGNSA. This chain's CDR3 is CASSPGAGGRNEQFF. The CDR3 nucleotides read TGTGCCAGCAGCCCGGGGGCGGGGGGGAGAAATGAGCAGTTCTTC.

This chain connects TRBV4-1 to TRBJ2-7; D unclear. V lost 1 base, J lost 2 bases, and 9 bases lay in between. The length of the CDR3 is 14 residues. In germline, CDR1 is MGHRA, CDR2 YSYEKL. CDR3 nucleotides: TGCGCCAGCAGCCAAGGGGTGAGGACCTACGAGCAGTACTTC. It encodes CASSQGVRTYEQYF.

This sequence joins TRBV5-1 and TRBJ2-5; 10 nucleotides align to TRBD2. J gave up 4 bases and V 4 bases, and 7 bases lay outside the gene matches. CDR1 SGHRS and CDR2 YFSETQ come from the germline V gene. The length of the CDR3 is 15 residues. The CDR3 sequence is CASSVGLANRETQYF. CDR3 DNA sequence: TGCGCCAGCAGCGTGGGACTAGCGAACCGAGAGACCCAGTACTTC.

A single count supports this clone. The J gene is TRBJ2-1, the V gene TRBV29-1; 8 nucleotides line up with TRBD2. The J segment lost 4 bases and the V segment lost 6 bases, leaving 5 bases of the junction unmatched. This CDR3 contains 13 residues. Germline V lookup: CDR1 SQVTM, CDR2 ANQGSEA. The CDR3 sequence is CSVAGVKYNEQFF. Here the CDR3 DNA reads TGCAGCGTAGCGGGAGTTAAATACAATGAGCAGTTCTTC.

The V gene is TRBV2, the J gene TRBJ1-1; maybe TRBD1 (6 bases). CDR1 and CDR2 (germline): SNHLY, FYNNEI. V was cut by 6 bases and J by 5 bases, with 16 bases left in between. The CDR3 spans 14 residues. This chain's CDR3 is CASRVRDIRTEAFF. The CDR3 DNA follows: TGTGCCAGCAGAGTCCGGGACATACGAACTGAAGCTTTCTTT.

The rearrangement uses TRBV13 and TRBJ1-6; 8 bases match TRBD1. This CDR3 comprises 14 residues. CDR1 PRHDT and CDR2 FYEKMQ come from the germline V gene (reference sequence). Losses at the gene ends were 5 bases for V and 6 bases for J; bases not matched to a gene: 3. DNA for the CDR3: TGTGCCAGCAGCCCCGACAGGGGTAATTCACCCCTCCACTTT. Its protein product is CASSPDRGNSPLHF.

V gene TRBV27 combines with J gene TRBJ2-7, with D perhaps TRBD1 (5 bases). Per the germline V gene, CDR1 is MNHEY and CDR2 is SMNVEV (reference sequence). The CDR3 runs 14 residues. V was shortened by 7 bases and J by 0 bases, with 13 bases between the two germline ends. CDR3 DNA: TGTGCCAGCAAGGGGAAAATATCCTCCTACGAGCAGTACTTC. Protein sequence: CASKGKISSYEQYF.